Given below is one T cell receptor (beta chain) in context. This clone was counted between two and nine times. The target of this receptor is not known. Base-call qualities are not available, and no considerably larger clone is one nucleotide away. Including the terminal cysteine and phenylalanine, the CDR3 comprises 16 residues. The DNA shown is the 48-base CDR3, in frame from base 1. CDR1 and CDR2 were assigned from the germline V gene (reference sequence) as SGHNT and YYREEE. Here V drops 0 bases and J drops 4 bases, and the junction holds 6 bases not matched to any gene. Participants in the prospective study were enrolled through a virtual design, were aged about 18 to 100 years, and lived in some 24 United States geographic areas. To assign participants to cohorts, the prospective study relied on clinical history that participants themselves reported in a screening survey and a study questionnaire. For ImmuneRACE Cohort 3, a participant was defined as recovered based on two consecutive negative NP/OP PCR tests, clearance by a healthcare professional, or resolution of symptoms. Each participant in the prospective study had whole blood, serum and a nasopharyngeal or oropharyngeal swab collected by mobile phlebotomists. Participants in the prospective study had the option to provide additional blood draws and questionnaires over an approximately two-month period. Before DNA extraction, prospective study blood samples were shipped either frozen or at room temperature.

The immunoSEQ Assay, a bias-controlled multiplex PCR, was used to amplify TCRbeta CDR3 regions from genomic DNA. In the source study's methods: The number of nucleated cells in each sample was estimated by amplification of reference gene primers within the assay. Sequence reads were collapsed and filtered to measure the absolute abundance of every unique TCRbeta CDR3 rearrangement. For each sample, productive Simpson clonality was calculated as the square root of Simpson's diversity index over productive rearrangements. What TCRdb holds here is the immuneACCESS table cut down to in-frame rearrangements. Part of the clones is not present; checked against another copy, under half of the missing clones reflect an unresolved V gene, and the others are unexplained. From that table come the V and J calls and clone size; the DNA was used to work out D and trimming. Within this sample are roughly 160,000 clones, with 87% of them counted one time only. The top ten clones comprise 7% of the sample.

The record originates from a study of blood T cell repertoires in COVID-19 (dated by TCRdb to about 2020). With respect to the entire study: Samples covering the acute and convalescent phases of COVID-19 were provided by collaborators in the United States, Italy and Spain. Where HLA class I and class II types were available, the types were taken from metadata supplied by the sample provider, not from assay-based typing. The prospective study material was composed of cDNA or gDNA derived from T cells, B-cell-depleted T cells, or PBMCs. Nearly every sample came with metadata listing a de-identified subject ID, COVID-19 status, age in years and sex. The dataset comprised deeply sampled blood TCRbeta repertoires from subjects exposed to, actively infected with, or recovered from COVID-19. The repertoires were released in a freely available public database meant as a resource for research on the immune response to SARS-CoV-2. Samples were obtained from the ongoing ImmuneRACE study (first 160 participants) and from some 1,300 subjects provided by 6 global collaborators.

General study outcomes and caveats: The quantity of clinical and demographic metadata differed by source and by participant and was supplied without curation.

The receptor's source is a woman aged 45-59 years who had recovered from COVID-19. Sequences were obtained from PBMCs or T cells enriched from blood (not recorded which). The chain is made from TRBV5-4 and TRBJ2-5; the junction holds 10 bases that match TRBD2. The nucleotides are TGTGCCAGCAGCTTGGCCACACTAGCGGGAATAGAGACCCAGTACTTC. This codes for CASSLATLAGIETQYF.